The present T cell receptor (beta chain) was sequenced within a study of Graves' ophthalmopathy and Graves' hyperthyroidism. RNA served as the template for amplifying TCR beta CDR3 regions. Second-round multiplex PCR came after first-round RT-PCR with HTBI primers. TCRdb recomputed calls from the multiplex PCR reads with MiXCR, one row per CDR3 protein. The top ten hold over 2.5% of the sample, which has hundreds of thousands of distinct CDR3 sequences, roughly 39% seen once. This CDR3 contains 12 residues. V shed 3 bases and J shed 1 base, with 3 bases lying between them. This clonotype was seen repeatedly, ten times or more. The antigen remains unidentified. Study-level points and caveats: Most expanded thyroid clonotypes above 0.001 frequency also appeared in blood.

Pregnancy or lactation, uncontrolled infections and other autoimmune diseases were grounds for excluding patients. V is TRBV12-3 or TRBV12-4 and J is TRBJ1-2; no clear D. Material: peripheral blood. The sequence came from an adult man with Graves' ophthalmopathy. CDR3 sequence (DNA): TGTGCCAGCAGTTTGATTAACTATGGCTACACCTTC. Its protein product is CASSLINYGYTF.